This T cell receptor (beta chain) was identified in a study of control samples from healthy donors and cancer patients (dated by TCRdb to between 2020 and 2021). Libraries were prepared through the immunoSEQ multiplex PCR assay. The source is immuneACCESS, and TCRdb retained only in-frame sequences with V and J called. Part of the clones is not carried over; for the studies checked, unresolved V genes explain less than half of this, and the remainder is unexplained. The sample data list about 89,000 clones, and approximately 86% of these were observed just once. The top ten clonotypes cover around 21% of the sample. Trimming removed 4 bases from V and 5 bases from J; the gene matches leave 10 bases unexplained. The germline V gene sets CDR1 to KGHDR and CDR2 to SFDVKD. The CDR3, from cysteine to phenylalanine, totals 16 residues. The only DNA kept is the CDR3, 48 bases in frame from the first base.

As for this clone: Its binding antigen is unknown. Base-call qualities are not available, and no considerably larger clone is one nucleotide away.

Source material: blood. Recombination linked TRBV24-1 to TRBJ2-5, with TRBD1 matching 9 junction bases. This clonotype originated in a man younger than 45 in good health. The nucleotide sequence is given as TGTGCCACCAGTGACCAATCGACAGGGGGAATCGAGACCCAGTACTTC. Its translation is CATSDQSTGGIETQYF.